The 26 T cell receptor beta chains reported below all come from one sample, sequenced in a study of blood T cell repertoires in COVID-19. Repertoires were generated with immunoSEQ multiplex PCR, while TCRdb's copy carries only in-frame clones and drops some. The table includes roughly 250,000 clones, over 90% detected once. Sequencing was performed on peripheral blood. Receptors were obtained from a man between 25 and 39 years old with COVID-19, enrolled during active disease.

The chain is built from TRBV19 and TRBJ1-5, with unresolved D. CDR1 LNHDA and CDR2 SQIVND come from the germline V gene (reference sequence). Trimming pared 4 bases from V and 3 bases from J, leaving 7 bases between. This CDR3 spans 13 amino acids. The CDR3 sequence is CASSTQINQPQHF. In DNA form, the CDR3 reads TGTGCCAGTAGTACTCAGATCAATCAGCCCCAGCATTTT.

This sequence joins TRBV11-1 and TRBJ2-7, with unresolved D. Germline V gene data show CDR1 as SGHAT and CDR2 as FQDESV (reference sequence). The CDR3 totals 13 residues. Trimming took 8 bases from V and 1 from J, leaving 12 bases between them. CDR3 region: CASERPDSYEQYF. The DNA of the CDR3 is TGTGCCAGCGAGCGCCCCGATTCCTACGAGCAGTACTTC.

The chain employs TRBV5-4 and TRBJ1-2; 7 bases are a match to TRBD1. V lost 8 bases to trimming and J lost 5 bases; unmatched junction nucleotides: 21. Germline assignment: CDR1 SGHNT and CDR2 YYREEE (reference sequence). The CDR3 extends over 17 amino acids. CDR3 in amino acids: CASQLGQADAPHYGYTF. DNA of the CDR3: TGTGCCAGTCAACTCGGACAGGCGGACGCACCACATTATGGCTACACCTTC. Using reference TRBV5-4 and TRBJ1-2 for the parts outside the CDR3, the full variable domain is ETGVTQSPTHLIKTRGQQVTLRCSSQSGHNTVSWYQQALGQGPQFIFQYYREEENGRGNFPPRFSGLQFPNYSSELNVNALELDDSALYLCASQLGQADAPHYGYTFGSGTRLTVV.

The chain employs TRBV6-5 and TRBJ2-7, with TRBD2 matching 7 bases. Germline V CDR1 and CDR2: MNHEY, SVGAGI. The J segment lost 5 bases and the V segment lost 7 bases, leaving 11 bases of the junction unmatched. This CDR3 has 14 residues. CDR3 coding DNA: TGTGCCAGCACCCGCGGGGGTGCAGGCGACGAGCAGTACTTC. This encodes CASTRGGAGDEQYF.

The CDR3 is CASSPRTGVGYNEQFF. The CDR3, as DNA: TGTGCCAGCTCACCTAGGACAGGGGTTGGGTACAATGAGCAGTTCTTC. This chain joins TRBV18 and TRBJ2-1, with 9 nucleotides matching TRBD1. The length of the CDR3 is 16 residues. CDR1 is KGHSH and CDR2 is LQKENI in the germline V gene. The junction had 7 bases not matched to a gene; V was cut back by 3 bases and J by 4 bases.

The rearrangement joins TRBV29-1 to TRBJ2-1; 7 bases are shared with TRBD2. This CDR3 spans 13 amino acids. Trimming removed 6 bases from V and 0 bases from J; junction bases left unmatched: 2. The germline CDR1 and CDR2 sequences are SQVTM and ANQGSEA. CDR3 residues: CSVRLASYNEQFF. CDR3 in DNA: TGCAGCGTCCGACTAGCCTCCTACAATGAGCAGTTCTTC.

The gene calls are TRBV5-1 and TRBJ1-1; D unresolved. CDR3 length: 14 residues. Germline V CDR1 and CDR2: SGHRS, YFSETQ. V was pared by 0 bases and J by 6 bases, with 12 bases between. The CDR3, as DNA: TGCGCCAGCAGCTTGGCCAACGCTGAGTCTGAAGCTTTCTTT. This encodes CASSLANAESEAFF.

On this clone: Distinct nucleotide sequences in the sample also encode this CDR3. DNA for the CDR3: TGCGCCAGCAGCTTGGGACAGGGGTCCTACGAGCAGTACTTC. This codes for CASSLGQGSYEQYF. The V call is TRBV5-1, the J call TRBJ2-7; 8 nucleotides line up with TRBD1. Germline lookup yields CDR1 SGHRS and CDR2 YFSETQ. V shed 0 bases, J shed 1 base, and the junction held 0 bases outside the gene matches. CDR3 length: 14 residues.

The V call is TRBV11-2, the J call TRBJ1-4, with D possibly being TRBD1 (5 bases). Deletions cut 2 bases from V and 7 bases from J, with 8 bases between. The CDR3 sequence is 13 residues long. Per the germline V gene, CDR1 is SGHAT and CDR2 is FQNNGV. CDR3 loop: CASSLLTAEKLFF. The CDR3 DNA reads TGTGCCAGCAGCTTACTGACAGCTGAAAAACTGTTTTTT.

The J gene is TRBJ2-5, the V gene TRBV19, with 10 nucleotides matching TRBD2. Per the germline V gene, CDR1 is LNHDA and CDR2 is SQIVND (reference sequence). V dropped 10 bases and J dropped 9; count of bases not matched to a gene: 14. CDR3 length: 14 residues. The CDR3 is CATLSGGPGGAQYF. The CDR3, as DNA: TGTGCCACCCTTAGCGGGGGGCCGGGGGGGGCCCAGTACTTC.

J is TRBJ1-6 and V is TRBV11-2; D is uncertain. CDR3 size: 16 residues. In germline, CDR1 is SGHAT, CDR2 FQNNGV. With 3 bases removed from V and 5 bases from J, the gap between germline ends came to 14 bases. CDR3 in amino acids: CASSLRPSANNSPLHF. The CDR3 DNA reads as TGTGCCAGCAGCTTGAGGCCGTCCGCCAATAATTCACCCCTCCACTTT.

The V gene is TRBV19, the J gene TRBJ1-1; 9 bases match TRBD1. Germline loops: CDR1 LNHDA, CDR2 SQIVND (reference sequence). V was clipped by 3 bases and J by 3 bases; unmatched bases: 5. The CDR3 runs to 15 residues. The CDR3 loop is CASSIQGQGDTEAFF. CDR3 DNA sequence: TGTGCCAGTAGTATTCAGGGACAGGGAGACACTGAAGCTTTCTTT.

This clone was counted only a few times. This chain joins TRBV27 and TRBJ2-7; 9 positions match TRBD1. The length of the CDR3 is 15 residues. The V gene end was trimmed by 6 bases and the J gene end by 4 bases; junction bases not matched to a gene: 10. Germline values: CDR1 MNHEY, CDR2 SMNVEV (reference sequence). The CDR3 protein is CASSPTGTGTYEQYF. In nucleotides, the CDR3 is TGTGCCAGCAGCCCCACCGGGACAGGGACGTACGAGCAGTACTTC.

This chain connects TRBV20-1 to TRBJ1-2, with D unclear. Between the trimmed V and J ends, which lost 3 bases and 12 bases, there was a span of 17 bases. The V gene's germline CDR1 is DFQATT and CDR2 SNEGSKA (reference sequence). The CDR3 spans 12 residues. The CDR3 reads CSASDLSFGHTF. Written as DNA, the CDR3 is TGCAGTGCTAGTGACCTATCGTTCGGTCACACCTTC.

V usage is TRBV11-2 and J usage is TRBJ2-5, with D tentatively TRBD1 (5 bases). From germline, CDR1 is SGHAT and CDR2 FQNNGV. The CDR3 runs 13 residues. Between the trimmed V and J ends, which lost 2 bases and 5 bases, there was a span of 9 bases. The CDR3 sequence: CASSLSGWETQYF. CDR3 sequence (DNA): TGTGCCAGCAGCTTATCAGGGTGGGAGACCCAGTACTTC.

The J gene is TRBJ1-3, the V gene TRBV4-1; D ambiguous. Deletions cut 0 bases from V and 4 bases from J, with 10 bases between. The CDR3 is 15 residues long. Germline V gene sequence: CDR1 MGHRA, CDR2 YSYEKL. The CDR3: CASSQDKRVGNTIYF. CDR3 DNA: TGCGCCAGCAGCCAAGATAAGAGGGTCGGAAACACCATATATTTT.

Regarding this clone: The same CDR3 also results from other DNA sequences found in this sample. V usage is TRBV18 and J usage is TRBJ2-5; D might be TRBD1 (6 bases). This CDR3 has 13 residues. V was cut by 6 bases and J by 3 bases, with 11 bases left in between. Germline V gives CDR1 KGHSH, CDR2 LQKENI. The CDR3 coding sequence is TGTGCCAGCTCGCCAGGGGCGGAAGAGACCCAGTACTTC. Translated: CASSPGAEETQYF. The entire variable domain, with the rest obtained from reference TRBV18 and TRBJ2-5, is as follows: NAGVMQNPRHLVRRRGQEARLRCSPMKGHSHVYWYRQLPEEGLKFMVYLQKENIIDESGMPKERFSAEFPKEGPSILRIQQVVRGDSAAYFCASSPGAEETQYFGPGTRLLVL.

The gene calls are TRBV10-3 and TRBJ2-1, with 12 bases lining up with TRBD2. The CDR3 is 14 residues long. The ends lost 6 bases at V and 9 bases at J; junction bases unmatched: 6. Per germline, CDR1 ENHRY and CDR2 SYGVKD. CDR3 region: CAIRASGGASEQFF. The CDR3 nucleotides read TGTGCCATCAGGGCTAGCGGGGGGGCCAGTGAGCAGTTCTTC.

The chain uses TRBV21-1 and TRBJ2-7; the table's TRBD2 call for D was not verified on the DNA. TRBV21-1 has pseudogene status. This CDR3 has 15 residues. This CDR3 is CASKVGLAGGNEQYF. The CDR3 DNA follows: TGTGCCAGCAAGGTAGGACTAGCGGGGGGCAACGAGCAGTACTTC.

This chain links TRBV9 with TRBJ1-3, with D hard to call. Per the germline V gene, CDR1 is SGDLS and CDR2 is YYNGEE. V was clipped by 3 bases and J by 0 bases, with 7 bases between them. CDR3 length: 14 amino acids. The CDR3 nucleotides are TGTGCCAGCAGCGAACGGAGCTCTGGAAACACCATATATTTT. As protein: CASSERSSGNTIYF. Supplemented by reference TRBV9 and TRBJ1-3, the full variable domain reads DSGVTQTPKHLITATGQRVTLRCSPRSGDLSVYWYQQSLDQGLQFLIQYYNGEERAKGNILERFSAQQFPDLHSELNLSSLELGDSALYFCASSERSSGNTIYFGEGSWLTVV.

The chain couples TRBV15 to TRBJ1-1; D gene uncertain. Between the trimmed V and J ends, which lost 2 bases and 0 bases, there was a span of 7 bases. The CDR3 has 14 residues. Germline assignment: CDR1 LNHNV and CDR2 YYDKDF (reference sequence). CDR3 sequence reads: CATSRRGLNTEAFF. The DNA for the CDR3 is TGTGCCACCAGCAGACGAGGGCTGAACACTGAAGCTTTCTTT.

This rearrangement joins TRBV12-5 to TRBJ2-1, with 8 bases identical to TRBD2. Losses at the gene ends were 0 bases for V and 15 bases for J; bases not matched to a gene: 7. CDR1 is LGHNT, CDR2 FRNRAP, per germline. The CDR3 sequence is 13 residues long. CDR3 residues: CASGLVGGGRPFF. CDR3 nucleotide sequence: TGTGCTAGTGGTTTGGTAGGCGGGGGGCGACCGTTCTTC.

The genes are TRBV5-4 and TRBJ2-5, with D hard to call. V was trimmed by 1 base and J by 0 bases, leaving 4 bases between them. Germline lookup yields CDR1 SGHNT and CDR2 YYREEE (reference sequence). This CDR3 contains 13 residues. The CDR3 sequence is CASSLRDQETQYF. CDR3 DNA sequence: TGTGCCAGCAGCTTGCGGGACCAAGAGACCCAGTACTTC.

The chain is built from TRBV6-5 and TRBJ1-6; D might be TRBD1 (6 bases). Germline-derived CDR1 and CDR2 are MNHEY and SVGAGI. V was shortened by 5 bases and J by 5 bases, with 13 bases between the two germline ends. This CDR3 comprises 15 residues. CDR3 amino acids: CASSIQGRNNSPLHF. As DNA, the CDR3 is TGTGCCAGCAGTATACAGGGTCGGAATAATTCACCCCTCCACTTT.

The gene calls are TRBV5-6 and TRBJ2-7; D not resolved. This CDR3 is built from 12 residues. The V end was cut by 5 bases, the J end by 0 bases, with 6 bases between. Germline V CDR1 and CDR2: SGHDT, YYEEEE. The CDR3 sequence is CASSISSYEQYF. DNA for the CDR3: TGTGCCAGCAGTATCAGCTCCTACGAGCAGTACTTC.

The gene calls are TRBV9 and TRBJ2-3; D unclear. V lost 3 bases, J lost 0 bases, and 5 bases lay in between. Germline lookup yields CDR1 SGDLS and CDR2 YYNGEE. The CDR3 loop spans 13 amino acids. In nucleotides, the CDR3 is TGTGCCAGCAGCGCCATTAGCACAGATACGCAGTATTTT. This encodes CASSAISTDTQYF. The variable domain in full, completed from reference TRBV9 and TRBJ2-3, reads DSGVTQTPKHLITATGQRVTLRCSPRSGDLSVYWYQQSLDQGLQFLIQYYNGEERAKGNILERFSAQQFPDLHSELNLSSLELGDSALYFCASSAISTDTQYFGPGTRLTVL.